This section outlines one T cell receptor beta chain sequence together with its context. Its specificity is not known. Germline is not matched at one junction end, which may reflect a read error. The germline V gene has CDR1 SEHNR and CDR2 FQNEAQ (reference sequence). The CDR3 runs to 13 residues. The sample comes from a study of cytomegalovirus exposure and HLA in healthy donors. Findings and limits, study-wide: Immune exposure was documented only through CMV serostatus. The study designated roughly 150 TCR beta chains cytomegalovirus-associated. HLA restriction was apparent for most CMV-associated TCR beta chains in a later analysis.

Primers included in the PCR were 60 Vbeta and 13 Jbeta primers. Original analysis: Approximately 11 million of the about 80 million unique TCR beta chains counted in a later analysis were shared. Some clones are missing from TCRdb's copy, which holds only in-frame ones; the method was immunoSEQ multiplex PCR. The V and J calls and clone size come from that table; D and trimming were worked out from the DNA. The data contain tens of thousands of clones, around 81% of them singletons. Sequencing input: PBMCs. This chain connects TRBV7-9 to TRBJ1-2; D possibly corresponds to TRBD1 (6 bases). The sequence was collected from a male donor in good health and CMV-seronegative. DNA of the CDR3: TGTGCCAGCAGCTTCGGACAGACCTATGGCTACCCCTTC. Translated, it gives CASSFGQTYGYPF.